A single sample is the source of the 2 T cell receptor beta chains below, sequenced in a study of cytomegalovirus exposure and HLA in healthy donors. TCRdb keeps only in-frame clones here, not all; method: immunoSEQ multiplex PCR. The sample has 140,000 to 150,000 clones, roughly 89% seen once; the top ten hold 3.5% to 5%. The sequenced sample consisted of PBMCs. The source of these receptors is a man younger than 35 in good health and CMV-seropositive.

The chain carries TRBV9 and TRBJ2-7; possibly TRBD2 for D (5 bases). The CDR3 loop spans 14 amino acids. V lost 2 bases to trimming and J lost 2 bases, with 11 bases between them. Germline CDR1 reads SGDLS; CDR2 reads YYNGEE. CDR3: CASSVDTGTYEQYF. DNA for the CDR3: TGTGCCAGCAGCGTTGACACGGGAACCTACGAGCAGTACTTC.

This rearrangement joins TRBV6-5 to TRBJ1-5; no clear D gene. Germline CDR1 is MNHEY and CDR2 is SVGAGI. The CDR3 runs 15 residues. Trimming took off 6 bases at V and 7 bases at J, with 19 bases between the two ends. The CDR3 DNA reads as TGTGCCAGCAGCGCCACTTACCCCGTGTCGCAGCCCCAGCATTTT. Translating gives CASSATYPVSQPQHF.